The rows below give T cell receptor beta chains drawn from one sample of a study of blood T cell repertoires in COVID-19. Assay used: immunoSEQ multiplex PCR; TCRdb lists only in-frame clones, some missing. The sample contains about 190,000 clones, nearly 90% of which appear only once. Input material: peripheral blood. These receptors were obtained from a woman between 35 and 50 years old who had recovered from COVID-19. CDR3s include the opening cysteine and the closing phenylalanine or tryptophan. The order of the fields is V gene, D gene, clone size, J gene, CDR3 protein, CDR3 DNA. A D gene is named only where the DNA matches it firmly. Expanded clones get a size class; other rows say once, few or many, or leave the size out.

>TRBV19|TRBD2|-|TRBJ2-1
CASSDQAGDYNEQFF
TGTGCCAGTAGTGACCAAGCGGGGGACTACAATGAGCAGTTCTTC
>TRBV9|-|-|TRBJ1-1
CASSPGDTMNTEAFF
TGTGCCAGCAGCCCAGGGGATACCATGAACACTGAAGCTTTCTTT
>TRBV28|TRBD1|-|TRBJ1-4
CASRGGTGPEKLFF
TGTGCCAGTAGAGGGGGGACAGGGCCTGAAAAACTGTTTTTT
>TRBV19|TRBD1|-|TRBJ1-5
CASSTTGEGQPQHF
TGTGCCAGTAGTACGACAGGGGAAGGGCAGCCCCAGCATTTT
>TRBV11-2|TRBD1|-|TRBJ1-1
CASSPSGTGNTEAFF
TGTGCCAGCAGCCCAAGCGGGACAGGGAACACTGAAGCTTTCTTT
>TRBV9|TRBD1|-|TRBJ2-1
CASSAGQGSYNEQFF
TGTGCCAGCAGCGCCGGACAGGGTTCCTACAATGAGCAGTTCTTC
>TRBV24-1|-|-|TRBJ2-7
CATSDFGQGPEQYF
TGTGCCACCAGTGATTTCGGTCAGGGCCCTGAGCAGTACTTC
>TRBV7-2|TRBD1|-|TRBJ2-7
CASSWDRGAYEQYF
TGTGCCAGCAGCTGGGACAGGGGTGCCTACGAGCAGTACTTC
>TRBV6-5|-|-|TRBJ1-1
CASSYGKRGVNTEAFF
TGTGCCAGCAGTTACGGTAAAAGGGGTGTGAACACTGAAGCTTTCTTT
>TRBV27|TRBD2|-|TRBJ2-7
CASSLVRLAGGYEQYF
TGTGCCAGCAGTTTAGTTAGACTAGCGGGAGGATACGAGCAGTACTTC
>TRBV6-5|TRBD1|-|TRBJ1-6
CASSTQGAGNSPLHF
TGTGCCAGCAGTACACAGGGGGCGGGTAATTCACCCCTCCACTTT
>TRBV12-3/TRBV12-4|TRBD2|-|TRBJ2-5
CASSLAGEKTQYF
TGTGCCAGCAGCTTAGCGGGAGAGAAGACCCAGTACTTC
>TRBV3-1/TRBV3-2|-|-|TRBJ1-5
CASSQVSSNQPQHF
TGTGCCAGCAGCCAAGTCAGTAGCAATCAGCCCCAGCATTTT
>TRBV12-3/TRBV12-4|-|once|TRBJ2-5
CASSQEQKETQYF
TGTGCCAGCAGCCAGGAACAGAAAGAGACCCAGTACTTC
>TRBV7-3|-|-|TRBJ1-1
CASSVVGGNTEAFF
TGTGCCAGCAGCGTCGTGGGGGGTAACACTGAAGCTTTCTTT
>TRBV5-5|-|once|TRBJ1-2
CASSEKPRTDLNYGYTF
TGTGCCAGCAGCGAAAAACCCAGGACAGACCTTAACTATGGCTACACCTTC
>TRBV28|-|-|TRBJ2-7
CASSFPNPDRRYEQYF
TGTGCCAGCAGTTTCCCTAACCCGGACAGACGTTACGAGCAGTACTTC
>TRBV25-1|TRBD2|-|TRBJ2-3
CASSASGLAGTDTQYF
TGTGCCAGCAGTGCGTCGGGACTAGCGGGCACAGATACGCAGTATTTT
>TRBV5-5|TRBD1|-|TRBJ1-2
CASSPKYQQPGQGSYGYTF
TGTGCCAGCAGCCCCAAATATCAACAACCGGGACAGGGTTCTTATGGCTACACCTTC
>TRBV4-3|TRBD1|-|TRBJ2-2
CASSQALSSGTGTTGELFF
TGCGCCAGCAGCCAAGCGCTTTCCTCCGGGACAGGGACCACCGGGGAGCTGTTTTTT
>TRBV6-6|TRBD2|-|TRBJ2-7
CASSYSTGTTYEQYF
TGTGCCAGCAGTTACTCCACCGGGACTACCTACGAGCAGTACTTC
>TRBV28|-|-|TRBJ2-6
CASSLTSGANVLTF
TGTGCCAGCAGTCTAACCTCTGGGGCCAACGTCCTGACTTTC
>TRBV2|-|-|TRBJ2-2
CASSGIIGELFF
TGTGCCAGCAGCGGGATCATCGGGGAGCTGTTTTTT
>TRBV11-3|TRBD1|-|TRBJ2-2
CASSTGTGVGELFF
TGTGCCAGCAGCACCGGGACAGGGGTCGGGGAGCTGTTTTTT
>TRBV19|TRBD2|-|TRBJ2-1
CASSSASGTPNEQFF
TGTGCCAGTAGTTCGGCTAGCGGGACCCCGAATGAGCAGTTCTTC
>TRBV29-1|-|-|TRBJ2-5
CSVGRGVVETQYF
TGCAGCGTTGGCAGGGGAGTGGTGGAGACCCAGTACTTC
>TRBV7-9|-|once|TRBJ1-1
CASSKQGNTEAFF
TGTGCCAGCAGCAAACAGGGGAACACTGAAGCTTTCTTT
>TRBV5-1|-|-|TRBJ1-2
CASSLGGTDSQYGYTF
TGCGCCAGCAGCTTGGGGGGCACCGACAGTCAATATGGCTACACCTTC
>TRBV28|-|-|TRBJ1-4
CASSSRNLDEKLFF
TGTGCCAGCAGTTCTAGGAATTTAGATGAAAAACTGTTTTTT
>TRBV10-3|-|-|TRBJ2-5
CAISDPPQRETQYF
TGTGCCATCAGTGACCCCCCCCAGAGGGAGACCCAGTACTTC
>TRBV6-5|-|-|TRBJ2-7
CASSYSTGPSYEQYF
TGTGCCAGCAGTTACTCAACAGGGCCCTCCTACGAGCAGTACTTC
>TRBV2|-|few|TRBJ1-5
CASSQGPNQPQHF
TGTGCCAGCAGCCAGGGGCCCAATCAGCCCCAGCATTTT
>TRBV19|-|-|TRBJ2-3
CASSGYSTDTQYF
TGTGCCAGCTCGGGTTATAGCACAGATACGCAGTATTTT
>TRBV7-9|TRBD2|-|TRBJ2-3
CASSRLAGVETDTQYF
TGTGCCAGCAGCCGACTAGCGGGAGTCGAGACAGATACGCAGTATTTT
>TRBV2|-|-|TRBJ1-1
CASSELEQGDTEAFF
TGTGCCAGCAGTGAATTAGAACAGGGCGACACTGAAGCTTTCTTT
>TRBV28|-|-|TRBJ2-3
CASSLRNGGTDTQYF
TGTGCCAGCAGTTTAAGGAACGGGGGCACAGATACGCAGTATTTT
>TRBV30|-|-|TRBJ1-4
CAWSGSGNEKLFF
TGTGCCTGGAGTGGTAGCGGGAATGAAAAACTGTTTTTT
>TRBV28|-|-|TRBJ2-7
CASSPTGNYEQYF
TGTGCCAGCAGTCCCACAGGGAACTACGAGCAGTACTTC
>TRBV6-1|-|-|TRBJ2-1
CASSEGGQDYNEQFF
TGTGCCAGCAGTGAAGGGGGCCAAGACTACAATGAGCAGTTCTTC
>TRBV7-9|-|few|TRBJ1-6
CASSLSTGLSPLHF
TGTGCCAGCAGCTTGTCGACAGGACTTTCACCCCTCCACTTT
>TRBV5-1|-|-|TRBJ1-3
CASSLRPVTELKGNTIYF
TGCGCCAGCAGCCTCCGGCCCGTTACAGAACTCAAGGGAAACACCATATATTTT
>TRBV30|-|-|TRBJ1-1
CAGWVDRENTEAFF
TGTGCCGGATGGGTAGACAGAGAAAACACTGAAGCTTTCTTT
>TRBV5-1|TRBD2|-|TRBJ2-7
CASSLKSSGIYEQYF
TGCGCCAGCAGCTTGAAGTCTAGCGGGATTTACGAGCAGTACTTC
>TRBV7-2|TRBD1|once|TRBJ2-5
CASSFSTGEETQYF
TGTGCCAGCAGCTTTAGCACAGGGGAAGAGACCCAGTACTTC
>TRBV6-2/TRBV6-3|-|-|TRBJ1-1
CASSYIRDTEAFF
TGTGCCAGCAGTTACATCAGGGACACTGAAGCTTTCTTT
>TRBV28|-|-|TRBJ2-7
CASSLLGVPYEQYF
TGTGCCAGCAGTCTACTCGGGGTTCCTTACGAGCAGTACTTC
>TRBV6-5|-|-|TRBJ1-6
CASSYESSYNSPLHF
TGTGCCAGCAGTTATGAGAGCTCCTATAATTCACCCCTCCACTTT
>TRBV5-6|-|-|TRBJ2-1
CASSLAREGYNEQFF
TGTGCCAGCAGCTTGGCCAGGGAAGGGTACAATGAGCAGTTCTTC
>TRBV10-2|TRBD1|-|TRBJ2-7
CASSDLTGQATPYEQYF
TGCGCCAGCAGTGACTTAACGGGACAGGCGACCCCCTACGAGCAGTACTTC
>TRBV19|-|-|TRBJ2-5
CASSIADRQETQYF
TGTGCCAGTAGTATAGCTGACAGACAAGAGACCCAGTACTTC
>TRBV19|-|-|TRBJ1-5
CASSIYPGQPQHF
TGTGCCAGTAGTATTTATCCGGGTCAGCCCCAGCATTTT
>TRBV18|TRBD1|-|TRBJ1-6
CASATGSDSPLHF
TGTGCCAGCGCGACAGGGTCGGATTCACCCCTCCACTTT
>TRBV2|TRBD2|-|TRBJ2-7
CASSVDRGSGRSYEQYF
TGTGCCAGCAGTGTCGACCGCGGGAGCGGGAGGTCTTACGAGCAGTACTTC
>TRBV5-1|TRBD2|-|TRBJ2-2
CASSSLAGGNTGELFF
TGCGCCAGCAGCTCCCTAGCGGGGGGAAACACCGGGGAGCTGTTTTTT
>TRBV6-4|-|-|TRBJ1-2
CASSDSPGGYTF
TGTGCCAGCAGTGACTCCCCGGGAGGCTACACCTTC
>TRBV19|TRBD2|-|TRBJ2-2
CASSIALAGVTGELFF
TGTGCCAGTAGTATAGCGCTAGCGGGAGTCACCGGGGAGCTGTTTTTT
>TRBV13|TRBD2|-|TRBJ2-5
CASTAGMGETQYF
TGTGCCAGTACAGCGGGGATGGGAGAGACCCAGTACTTC
>TRBV6-1|TRBD1|-|TRBJ1-2
CASSEQRTGVDYGYTF
TGTGCCAGCAGTGAACAGAGGACAGGGGTCGACTATGGCTACACCTTC
>TRBV11-2|TRBD2|-|TRBJ2-1
CASSLSSGRAYEQFF
TGTGCCAGCAGCTTATCTAGCGGGAGGGCATATGAGCAGTTCTTC
>TRBV2|-|-|TRBJ2-7
CASSEGIRGADYEQYF
TGTGCCAGCAGTGAGGGAATCCGGGGGGCGGACTACGAGCAGTACTTC